One and the same sample provided the 10 T cell receptor beta chains below, sequenced in a study of T cell responses to AZD1222 COVID-19 vaccine. Method: immunoSEQ multiplex PCR; TCRdb's copy keeps in-frame clones and lacks some. The profile covers about 200,000 clones, with approximately 90% appearing a single time and approximately 3.4% taken by the ten largest. This specimen was peripheral blood, taken 28 days after the second AZD1222 dose. These receptors all stem from an adult who received the AZD1222 COVID-19 vaccine.

This sequence joins TRBV7-2 and TRBJ1-5, with 10 bases aligning to TRBD1. Germline V CDR1 and CDR2: SGHTA, FQGNSA. The CDR3 sequence is 18 residues long. J lost 0 bases, V lost 2 bases, and 7 bases had no gene match. CDR3 DNA sequence: TGTGCCAGCAGCTTAACCCGGACAGGGGGACATAGCAATCAGCCCCAGCATTTT. Translated, it gives CASSLTRTGGHSNQPQHF.

The chain employs TRBV18 and TRBJ2-2, with TRBD2 matching over 12 bases. V lost 3 bases, J lost 7 bases, and 9 bases stayed unmatched. There are 17 residues in the CDR3. Per germline, CDR1 KGHSH and CDR2 LQKENI. The CDR3 loop is CASSPFRTSGNGGELFF. The CDR3 region has the DNA TGTGCCAGCTCACCCTTTCGGACTAGCGGGAATGGCGGGGAGCTGTTTTTT.

The gene calls are TRBV7-9 and TRBJ2-7, with D possibly being TRBD1 or TRBD2 (5 bases each). CDR1 and CDR2 from the germline V gene are SEHNR and FQNEAQ (reference sequence). CDR3 length: 13 amino acids. Trimming stripped 5 bases from V and 6 bases from J, with 14 bases between. CDR3 sequence (DNA): TGTGCCAGCAGCCTGCAAGGGGACCTCGAGCAGTACTTC. Protein product: CASSLQGDLEQYF.

This clone showed up just once. The V gene is TRBV4-1, the J gene TRBJ2-1, with D possibly TRBD2 on 5 matching bases. V was pared by 4 bases and J by 0 bases, with 16 bases between. This CDR3 spans 17 amino acids. Germline values: CDR1 MGHRA, CDR2 YSYEKL. The CDR3 coding sequence is TGCGCCAGCAGCCTACGAGGGAACGAGGCCTCCTACAATGAGCAGTTCTTC. Translated, it gives CASSLRGNEASYNEQFF.

This clone came up once. The chain uses TRBV19 and TRBJ2-1; 7 positions match TRBD2. This CDR3 has 16 amino acids. The V segment lost 0 bases and the J segment 8 bases; nucleotides outside the gene matches: 10. Germline values: CDR1 LNHDA, CDR2 SQIVND (reference sequence). This CDR3 reads CASSIEGAGKGHEQFF. CDR3 DNA sequence: TGTGCCAGTAGTATAGAAGGAGCGGGGAAGGGCCATGAGCAGTTCTTC.

The chain joins TRBV2 to TRBJ1-4; D is uncertain. V was pared by 6 bases and J by 8 bases, with 16 bases between. Germline-derived CDR1 and CDR2 are SNHLY and FYNNEI. This CDR3 has 14 amino acids. The CDR3 DNA sequence: TGTGCCAGCAGGGCCGAGATGGGTGGAGAAAAACTGTTTTTT. Its translation is CASRAEMGGEKLFF.

This rearrangement joins TRBV7-9 to TRBJ2-7; TRBD2 matches 7 bases. Germline CDR1 and CDR2: SEHNR and FQNEAQ (reference sequence). The CDR3 length is 15 residues. V lost 5 bases and J lost 3; bases outside the gene matches: 10. Here the CDR3 reads CASSHGTGGIYEQYF. DNA for the CDR3: TGTGCCAGCAGCCACGGAACGGGAGGCATCTACGAGCAGTACTTC.

The chain joins TRBV7-2 to TRBJ1-3; the match to TRBD1 covers 9 bases. The CDR3 has 13 amino acids. In germline, CDR1 is SGHTA, CDR2 FQGNSA. V was clipped by 5 bases and J by 7 bases; unmatched bases: 3. CDR3 in DNA: TGTGCCAGCAGCGCGACAGGGGGGAACACCATATATTTT. Residues: CASSATGGNTIYF.

The chain links TRBV19 to TRBJ1-3, with a possible D match to TRBD1 (5 bases). The V gene's germline CDR1 is LNHDA and CDR2 SQIVND (reference sequence). The V gene lost 11 bases and the J gene lost 0 bases, with 17 bases spanning the gap. This CDR3 region has 15 residues. The CDR3 nucleotides read TGTGCCGTCAGCGAGTGGGGGTTCTCTGGAAACACCATATATTTT. This translates into CAVSEWGFSGNTIYF.

The chain is built from TRBV10-3 and TRBJ2-1; TRBD2 matches at 11 bases. The J segment lost 8 bases and the V segment lost 6 bases, leaving 9 bases of the junction unmatched. The CDR3 has 15 amino acids. Per the germline V gene, CDR1 is ENHRY and CDR2 is SYGVKD. The CDR3 spells CAIREVAGGPYEQFF. CDR3 nucleotide sequence: TGTGCCATCAGGGAGGTAGCGGGAGGGCCGTATGAGCAGTTCTTC.